Listed below are T cell receptor beta chains from one sample, sequenced in a study of T cells in tuberculosis. Assay: immunoSEQ multiplex PCR; the TCRdb copy retains only in-frame clones and omits some. The sample comprises around 22,000 clones, around 95% of which are singletons, and 9.4% rests with the top ten. Specimen: PBMCs. The receptors were gathered from a donor aged 10-29 years with latent tuberculosis or without tuberculosis infection. Both conserved end residues are part of each CDR3. The order of the fields is J gene, V gene, clone size, CDR3 length, D gene, CDR3 DNA, CDR3 protein. D genes are given only for firm matches. Clone size is given for some rows only: seen once, a few or many times, or a class if the clone is expanded.

j_gene: TRBJ2-1; v_gene: TRBV5-4; abundance: -; len: 15; d_gene: -; CDR3nt: TGTGCCAGCAGCCTCCCGGGACTGCGCGACAATGAGCAGTTCTTC; CDR3aa: CASSLPGLRDNEQFF
j_gene: TRBJ1-1; v_gene: TRBV6-5; abundance: -; len: 14; d_gene: -; CDR3nt: TGTGCCAGCAGCCGACAGCCCCTGAACACTGAAGCTTTCTTT; CDR3aa: CASSRQPLNTEAFF
j_gene: TRBJ1-4; v_gene: TRBV2; abundance: -; len: 15; d_gene: -; CDR3nt: TGTGCCAGCAGTGACAGGACAGCAACTAATGAAAAACTGTTTTTT; CDR3aa: CASSDRTATNEKLFF
j_gene: TRBJ2-3; v_gene: TRBV11-2; abundance: -; len: 18; d_gene: -; CDR3nt: TGTGCCAGCAGCTCAGTCCCCTCGGGGAGATTTAACACAGATACGCAGTATTTT; CDR3aa: CASSSVPSGRFNTDTQYF
j_gene: TRBJ1-5; v_gene: TRBV29-1; abundance: once; len: 14; d_gene: TRBD1; CDR3nt: TGCAGCGTTGCTGAGACAGGGTTCAATCAGCCCCAGCATTTT; CDR3aa: CSVAETGFNQPQHF
j_gene: TRBJ1-1; v_gene: TRBV6-5; abundance: once; len: 15; d_gene: -; CDR3nt: TGTGCCAGCAGTTACGGTCGAGGGTTTCGCACTGAAGCTTTCTTT; CDR3aa: CASSYGRGFRTEAFF
j_gene: TRBJ2-2; v_gene: TRBV9; abundance: few; len: 13; d_gene: -; CDR3nt: TGTGCCAGCAGCGGGACAGCCACCGGGGAGCTGTTTTTT; CDR3aa: CASSGTATGELFF
j_gene: TRBJ1-1; v_gene: TRBV5-1; abundance: -; len: 13; d_gene: -; CDR3nt: TGCGCCAGCAGCCAGATCCGTGGCACTGAAGCTTTCTTT; CDR3aa: CASSQIRGTEAFF
j_gene: TRBJ1-2; v_gene: TRBV7-6; abundance: -; len: 15; d_gene: TRBD1; CDR3nt: TGTGCCAGCAGCTTAAACAGGGGGCCTGCGGGAGGCTACACCTTC; CDR3aa: CASSLNRGPAGGYTF
j_gene: TRBJ2-3; v_gene: TRBV29-1; abundance: -; len: 14; d_gene: TRBD2; CDR3nt: TGCAGCGTTGCCCTAGCGGGGGGGCAAGATACGCAGTATTTT; CDR3aa: CSVALAGGQDTQYF
j_gene: TRBJ2-7; v_gene: TRBV5-1; abundance: -; len: 14; d_gene: TRBD1; CDR3nt: TGCGCCAGCAGTATCCCGGGACAGGGGAACGAGCAGTACTTC; CDR3aa: CASSIPGQGNEQYF
j_gene: TRBJ2-5; v_gene: TRBV5-5; abundance: -; len: 16; d_gene: TRBD2; CDR3nt: TGTGCCAGCAGCTTAGAAGGACTAGCGGGGAGACAGACCCAGTACTTC; CDR3aa: CASSLEGLAGRQTQYF
j_gene: TRBJ2-1; v_gene: TRBV11-2; abundance: -; len: 11; d_gene: -; CDR3nt: TGTGCCAGCAGCTCAATCAATGAGCAGTTCTTC; CDR3aa: CASSSINEQFF
j_gene: TRBJ2-1; v_gene: TRBV5-1; abundance: -; len: 18; d_gene: TRBD1; CDR3nt: TGCGCCAGCCGCCCGAACCCTAACCGGGACAGGGGCTACAATGAGCAGTTCTTC; CDR3aa: CASRPNPNRDRGYNEQFF
j_gene: TRBJ1-6; v_gene: TRBV10-3; abundance: once; len: 12; d_gene: -; CDR3nt: TGTGCCACCCGACAGAGTAATTCACCCCTCCACTTT; CDR3aa: CATRQSNSPLHF
j_gene: TRBJ1-5; v_gene: TRBV4-1; abundance: -; len: 15; d_gene: TRBD1; CDR3nt: TGCGCCAGCAGCCATCTACAGGGGAGCAATCAGCCCCAGCATTTT; CDR3aa: CASSHLQGSNQPQHF
j_gene: TRBJ2-2; v_gene: TRBV10-3; abundance: -; len: 15; d_gene: -; CDR3nt: TGTGCCATCAGTCCCTACCCCTCTAACACCGGGGAGCTGTTTTTT; CDR3aa: CAISPYPSNTGELFF
j_gene: TRBJ1-2; v_gene: TRBV2; abundance: -; len: 14; d_gene: -; CDR3nt: TGTGCCAGCAGGATTCCTGGGGGCTTGGGGGGCTACACCTTC; CDR3aa: CASRIPGGLGGYTF
j_gene: TRBJ2-1; v_gene: TRBV11-1; abundance: once; len: 14; d_gene: TRBD2; CDR3nt: TGTGCCAGCAGCGCCCGGACAGCGGGGGCTGAGCAGTTCTTC; CDR3aa: CASSARTAGAEQFF
j_gene: TRBJ2-1; v_gene: TRBV2; abundance: -; len: 16; d_gene: TRBD1; CDR3nt: TGTGCCAGCAGTGTCCTGGGACAGGGGAGGGGCGGTGAGCAGTTCTTC; CDR3aa: CASSVLGQGRGGEQFF
j_gene: TRBJ2-2; v_gene: TRBV5-1; abundance: -; len: 17; d_gene: TRBD2; CDR3nt: TGCGCCAGCAGCTTGTACCGTCTAGCGGGGAACACCGGGGAGCTGTTTTTT; CDR3aa: CASSLYRLAGNTGELFF
j_gene: TRBJ2-2; v_gene: TRBV2; abundance: -; len: 11; d_gene: -; CDR3nt: TGTGCCAGACTTAGCACCGGGGAGCTGTTTTTT; CDR3aa: CARLSTGELFF
j_gene: TRBJ1-1; v_gene: TRBV27; abundance: -; len: 13; d_gene: -; CDR3nt: TGTGCCAGCAGTTGGGGAGTGAACACTGAAGCTTTCTTT; CDR3aa: CASSWGVNTEAFF
j_gene: TRBJ1-2; v_gene: TRBV20-1; abundance: -; len: 11; d_gene: -; CDR3nt: TGCAGTGCTAGAGGAGGGGGTGGCTACACCTTC; CDR3aa: CSARGGGGYTF
j_gene: TRBJ2-5; v_gene: TRBV29-1; abundance: once; len: 14; d_gene: TRBD2; CDR3nt: TGCAGCGTTGAAGAGGGAGCGGGGGTTGAGACCCAGTACTTC; CDR3aa: CSVEEGAGVETQYF
j_gene: TRBJ1-2; v_gene: TRBV5-6; abundance: -; len: 16; d_gene: TRBD1; CDR3nt: TGTGCCAGCACCGGGGAGGTGGGTGGACAGGGGGATGGCTACACCTTC; CDR3aa: CASTGEVGGQGDGYTF
j_gene: TRBJ1-4; v_gene: TRBV29-1; abundance: -; len: 13; d_gene: TRBD1; CDR3nt: TGCAGCGTTCAGGGGGCAGCTCGCGAAAAACTGTTTTTT; CDR3aa: CSVQGAAREKLFF
j_gene: TRBJ1-1; v_gene: TRBV5-6; abundance: -; len: 11; d_gene: -; CDR3nt: TGTGCCAGCAGTCTAGGGGTTAACGCTTTCTTT; CDR3aa: CASSLGVNAFF
j_gene: TRBJ2-5; v_gene: TRBV5-1; abundance: -; len: 17; d_gene: TRBD2; CDR3nt: TGCGCCAGCAGCTTCCCCGTGACTAGCGGGGCATTGGAGACCCAGTACTTC; CDR3aa: CASSFPVTSGALETQYF
j_gene: TRBJ2-5; v_gene: TRBV11-2; abundance: -; len: 14; d_gene: -; CDR3nt: TGTGCCAGCAGCCGGCGACAGGCCTCGGAGACCCAGTACTTC; CDR3aa: CASSRRQASETQYF
j_gene: TRBJ2-7; v_gene: TRBV5-5; abundance: once; len: 16; d_gene: -; CDR3nt: TGTGCCAGCAGCTTGGGGCCCGGGGGAAGCTCCTACGAGCAGTACTTC; CDR3aa: CASSLGPGGSSYEQYF
j_gene: TRBJ2-1; v_gene: TRBV5-8; abundance: -; len: 15; d_gene: TRBD2; CDR3nt: TGTGCCAGCAGTTCTCCGGGGGGTTGGGACAATGAGCAGTTCTTC; CDR3aa: CASSSPGGWDNEQFF
j_gene: TRBJ1-1; v_gene: TRBV7-2; abundance: -; len: 14; d_gene: TRBD1; CDR3nt: TGTGCCAGCAGCCCGCGGACAGGAAACACTGAAGCTTTCTTT; CDR3aa: CASSPRTGNTEAFF
j_gene: TRBJ2-7; v_gene: TRBV4-2; abundance: -; len: 15; d_gene: TRBD2; CDR3nt: TGTGCCAGCAGCCTCGAAAGCGGGGGGGTCGGCGAGCAGTACTTC; CDR3aa: CASSLESGGVGEQYF
j_gene: TRBJ1-1; v_gene: TRBV11-3; abundance: -; len: 14; d_gene: TRBD1; CDR3nt: TGTGCCAGCAGCCCCGGACAGGGTAACACTGAAGCTTTCTTT; CDR3aa: CASSPGQGNTEAFF
j_gene: TRBJ2-2; v_gene: TRBV5-5; abundance: -; len: 14; d_gene: -; CDR3nt: TGTGCCAGCAGCCCCTGGGAGTCGGCCGGGGAGCTGTTTTTT; CDR3aa: CASSPWESAGELFF
j_gene: TRBJ2-4; v_gene: TRBV4-1; abundance: -; len: 15; d_gene: -; CDR3nt: TGCGCCAGCAGCCAACCCCTCGGTGGTAAGAACATTCAGTACTTC; CDR3aa: CASSQPLGGKNIQYF
j_gene: TRBJ1-1; v_gene: TRBV6-5; abundance: -; len: 13; d_gene: -; CDR3nt: TGTGCCAGCAGTCCAGGGGCTGACACTGAAGCTTTCTTT; CDR3aa: CASSPGADTEAFF
j_gene: TRBJ2-1; v_gene: TRBV11-3; abundance: -; len: 16; d_gene: -; CDR3nt: TGTGCCAGCAGCTTAAGGTGGGGGCCTTTCTACAATGAGCAGTTCTTC; CDR3aa: CASSLRWGPFYNEQFF
j_gene: TRBJ1-1; v_gene: TRBV6-5; abundance: -; len: 14; d_gene: TRBD1; CDR3nt: TGTGCCAGCAGCACAGACAGGGTGGGCACTGAAGCTTTCTTT; CDR3aa: CASSTDRVGTEAFF
j_gene: TRBJ1-1; v_gene: TRBV10-1; abundance: -; len: 14; d_gene: TRBD1; CDR3nt: TGCGCCAGCAACCGACAGGGTGCGAACACTGAAGCTTTCTTT; CDR3aa: CASNRQGANTEAFF
j_gene: TRBJ2-5; v_gene: TRBV7-8; abundance: once; len: 15; d_gene: TRBD2; CDR3nt: TGTGCCAGCAGCTGGGCCTTAGCGGGGCAAGAGACCCAGTACTTC; CDR3aa: CASSWALAGQETQYF
j_gene: TRBJ1-2; v_gene: TRBV9; abundance: -; len: 15; d_gene: -; CDR3nt: TGTGCCAGCAGCGTTGAAGGGACCGCCGACAGGGGCTACACCTTC; CDR3aa: CASSVEGTADRGYTF
j_gene: TRBJ1-2; v_gene: TRBV4-1; abundance: -; len: 13; d_gene: -; CDR3nt: TGCGCCAGCAGCTCCCCAGGCCTACGGGGCTACACCTTC; CDR3aa: CASSSPGLRGYTF
j_gene: TRBJ2-3; v_gene: TRBV15; abundance: -; len: 11; d_gene: -; CDR3nt: TGTGCCACCAGCAGCATAGATACGCAGTATTTT; CDR3aa: CATSSIDTQYF
j_gene: TRBJ1-2; v_gene: TRBV18; abundance: -; len: 16; d_gene: -; CDR3nt: TGTGCCAGCTCACCACTTCTAGACCCTCCTAACTATGGCTACACCTTC; CDR3aa: CASSPLLDPPNYGYTF
j_gene: TRBJ1-1; v_gene: TRBV5-1; abundance: -; len: 15; d_gene: TRBD1; CDR3nt: TGCGCCAGCAGCGCGGGACAGCCGGGGAACACTGAAGCTTTCTTT; CDR3aa: CASSAGQPGNTEAFF
j_gene: TRBJ1-1; v_gene: TRBV4-1; abundance: -; len: 14; d_gene: TRBD1; CDR3nt: TGCGCCAGCAGCCAGGGGACAGGGAGCGCTGAAGCTTTCTTT; CDR3aa: CASSQGTGSAEAFF
j_gene: TRBJ1-2; v_gene: TRBV19; abundance: -; len: 14; d_gene: TRBD1; CDR3nt: TGTGCCAGTAGCCCGGGACAGCAAACGGGTGGCTACACCTTC; CDR3aa: CASSPGQQTGGYTF
j_gene: TRBJ2-5; v_gene: TRBV30; abundance: -; len: 12; d_gene: TRBD2; CDR3nt: TGTGCCTGGAGTACTAGCGGAGAGACCCAGTACTTC; CDR3aa: CAWSTSGETQYF
j_gene: TRBJ2-3; v_gene: TRBV7-9; abundance: -; len: 18; d_gene: -; CDR3nt: TGTGCCAGCAGCTTAACCCCCACCTATCGGGTAGTATCAGATACGCAGTATTTT; CDR3aa: CASSLTPTYRVVSDTQYF
j_gene: TRBJ1-4; v_gene: TRBV6-4; abundance: -; len: 14; d_gene: TRBD1; CDR3nt: TGTGCCAGCCCGCAGGGGGCCCTTAATGAAAAACTGTTTTTT; CDR3aa: CASPQGALNEKLFF
j_gene: TRBJ1-1; v_gene: TRBV10-3; abundance: -; len: 15; d_gene: TRBD1; CDR3nt: TGTGCCATCAGTGAGTCACCAGGGGGGAACACTGAAGCTTTCTTT; CDR3aa: CAISESPGGNTEAFF
j_gene: TRBJ1-4; v_gene: TRBV6-5; abundance: -; len: 14; d_gene: TRBD1; CDR3nt: TGTGCCAGCACCAGTGGAGGGGGCCGTGAAAAACTGTTTTTT; CDR3aa: CASTSGGGREKLFF
j_gene: TRBJ1-3; v_gene: TRBV10-3; abundance: -; len: 13; d_gene: -; CDR3nt: TGTGCCATCAGTGAGCCGGGGGTAAACACCATATATTTT; CDR3aa: CAISEPGVNTIYF